The source of this TCR beta chain is a study of blood T cell repertoires in COVID-19. Data came from immunoSEQ multiplex PCR; TCRdb stores just in-frame clones and leaves some out. The data hold 100,000 to 110,000 clones, with about 85% observed a single time. Germline CDR1 is MDHEN and CDR2 is SYDVKM. This CDR3 region has 15 residues. The V and J ends lost 5 bases and 5 bases, in that order; junction bases with no gene match: 11. The sequenced material came from peripheral blood. The receptor was isolated from a man between 50 and 59 years old with active or convalescent COVID-19. The chain links TRBV28 to TRBJ2-7; 8 bases fit TRBD2. For the CDR3, the DNA is TGTGCCAGCAGTGAAGCGGGAGAATTCAGAGACGAGCAGTACTTC. Translating gives CASSEAGEFRDEQYF. The full variable domain, in which reference TRBV28 and TRBJ2-7 provide the parts outside the CDR3, is DVKVTQSSRYLVKRTGEKVFLECVQDMDHENMFWYRQDPGLGLRLIYFSYDVKMKEKGDIPEGYSVSREKKERFSLILESASTNQTSMYLCASSEAGEFRDEQYFGPGTRLTVT.